Listed here are 29 T cell receptor beta chains from one sample, sequenced in a study of blood T cell repertoires in COVID-19. The method was immunoSEQ multiplex PCR; TCRdb's version includes in-frame clones alone and lacks a portion of them. The repertoire consists of some 190,000 clones, with approximately 89% occurring once and the leading ten covering roughly 8.2%. Input material: peripheral blood. These receptors all come from an older woman with acute or convalescent COVID-19.

The chain combines TRBV6-5 with TRBJ1-5; possibly TRBD1 for D (5 bases). Per germline, CDR1 MNHEY and CDR2 SVGAGI. The CDR3 runs to 12 residues. The V and J ends lost 5 bases and 6 bases respectively, with 8 bases between them. CDR3 nucleotides: TGTGCCAGCAGTCCGGGGGGTCAGCCCCAGCATTTT. The encoded protein is CASSPGGQPQHF.

This chain connects TRBV19 to TRBJ1-6; D call uncertain. CDR3 length: 13 residues. Trimming cost V 5 bases and J 6 bases, with 8 bases left between them. The V gene's germline CDR1 is LNHDA and CDR2 SQIVND (reference sequence). The CDR3 loop reads CASSLQLNSPLHF. DNA for the CDR3: TGTGCCAGTAGTCTACAGCTTAATTCACCCCTCCACTTT.

This chain connects TRBV5-1 to TRBJ1-5; D is uncertain. The CDR3 is made up of 15 amino acids. Germline V lookup: CDR1 SGHRS, CDR2 YFSETQ. The V end was cut by 0 bases, the J end by 5 bases, with 12 bases between. This CDR3 reads CASSLAPGGDQPQHF. The CDR3 DNA reads TGCGCCAGCAGCTTGGCGCCGGGAGGAGATCAGCCCCAGCATTTT.

This rearrangement joins TRBV3-1 (or the pseudogene TRBV3-2) to TRBJ1-1, with D uncertain. Trimming removed 5 bases from V and 1 base from J, with 11 bases in between. CDR3 length: 14 amino acids. Looked up from germline, CDR1 is LGHDT and CDR2 is YNNKEL (reference sequence). CDR3 nucleotides: TGTGCCAGCAGCGCTTTGTTCGGGAACACTGAAGCTTTCTTT. Translated, it gives CASSALFGNTEAFF.

This clone has just a few counts. The chain combines TRBV14 with TRBJ2-1; 12 bases align to TRBD2. V shed 3 bases and J 7 bases; nucleotides not matched to a gene: 7. Germline CDR1 and CDR2: SGHDN and FVKESK. The CDR3 contains 16 residues. The CDR3 region is CASSQGLAGLKNEQFF. As DNA, the CDR3 is TGTGCCAGCAGCCAGGGACTAGCGGGCCTTAAGAATGAGCAGTTCTTC.

The chain carries TRBV19 and TRBJ1-1; D is possibly TRBD1 (6 bases). Germline V CDR1 and CDR2: LNHDA, SQIVND (reference sequence). The CDR3 sequence is 12 residues long. The germline V and J ends were trimmed by 3 bases and 11 bases, with 13 bases remaining between them. CDR3 sequence (DNA): TGTGCCAGTAGTATCTCACAGGGAGCGGCTTTCTTT. Translated, it gives CASSISQGAAFF.

The CDR3 nucleotides are TGTGCCAGCAGTTTAGGCAGGGCCTACTCTGGAAACACCATATATTTT. Translation gives CASSLGRAYSGNTIYF. The J gene is TRBJ1-3, the V gene TRBV28, with D possibly being TRBD1 (5 bases). CDR1 and CDR2 (germline): MDHEN, SYDVKM. CDR3 length equals 16 residues. V was pared by 2 bases and J by 0 bases, with 11 bases between.

The chain has TRBV9 and TRBJ2-1; D not resolved. The CDR3 totals 13 residues. Germline CDR1 is SGDLS and CDR2 is YYNGEE. The ends were cut back, 0 bases at V and 7 bases at J, with 8 bases in the middle. The CDR3 spells CASSVGSLNEQFF. The CDR3 coding sequence is TGTGCCAGCAGCGTAGGTAGTCTGAATGAGCAGTTCTTC.

The rearrangement links TRBV9 to TRBJ2-1; a weak D match, TRBD2 (7 bases). The CDR3 extends over 15 amino acids. With 5 bases removed from V and 9 bases from J, the gap between germline ends came to 21 bases. The germline V gene encodes CDR1 SGDLS and CDR2 YYNGEE. CDR3 sequence (DNA): TGTGCCAGCAGTCTTGGGGGCGGGAGCTTTGTTGAGCAGTTCTTC. Translated, it gives CASSLGGGSFVEQFF.

The chain combines TRBV6-4 with TRBJ1-6; no clear D gene. This CDR3 is 13 amino acids long. Trimming shortened V by 3 bases and J by 6 bases, and 6 bases separated the two germline ends. Germline V gene data show CDR1 as MRHNA and CDR2 as SNTAGT. This CDR3 is CASSEARNSPLHF. The CDR3 DNA reads as TGTGCCAGCAGTGAGGCTCGTAATTCACCCCTCCACTTT.

The chain uses TRBV6-1 and TRBJ2-1; D unresolved. CDR3 length equals 15 residues. Germline-derived CDR1 and CDR2 are MNHNS and SASEGT. V was cut by 2 bases and J by 4 bases, with 12 bases left in between. As DNA, the CDR3 is TGTGCCAGCAGTGAAAGTCTAGAGGCGTACAATGAGCAGTTCTTC. Translating gives CASSESLEAYNEQFF.

V usage is TRBV19 and J usage is TRBJ2-7; 10 bases are a match to TRBD1. J was trimmed by 3 bases and V by 9 bases; bases with no gene match: 14. The germline gives CDR1 LNHDA, CDR2 SQIVND (reference sequence). This CDR3 spans 16 amino acids. CDR3 DNA: TGTGCCAGGACGATGACAGGGGGCTTCGAAGTCTACGAGCAGTACGTC. Amino acid sequence: CARTMTGGFEVYEQYV.

The chain recombines TRBV5-4 with TRBJ2-4; TRBD2 is a possible D gene (8 bases). V was clipped by 4 bases and J by 5 bases, with 16 bases between them. Germline V gives CDR1 SGHNT, CDR2 YYREEE (reference sequence). The CDR3 spans 15 residues. The CDR3 here is CASSAGGQLENIQYF. CDR3 bases: TGTGCCAGCAGCGCGGGGGGACAGCTTGAAAACATTCAGTACTTC.

The V call is TRBV7-9, the J call TRBJ1-2; D is ambiguous. The V gene lost 1 base and the J gene lost 5 bases, with 11 bases spanning the gap. The CDR3 has 14 amino acids. The germline V gene encodes CDR1 SEHNR and CDR2 FQNEAQ (reference sequence). The CDR3 DNA is TGTGCCAGCAGCTTAGAAACAGTAGGTTATGGCTACACCTTC. Translation: CASSLETVGYGYTF.

As concerns this clone: Other DNA sequences within the sample encode an identical CDR3. The rearrangement joins TRBV6-2 or TRBV6-3 to TRBJ1-2; possible D gene TRBD1, 5 bases. Trimming left V 0 bases short and J 0 bases short, with 5 bases between. The CDR3 is made up of 14 amino acids. Germline loops: CDR1 MNHEY, CDR2 SVGEGT. DNA of the CDR3: TGTGCCAGCAGTTACTCGACAGCTAACTATGGCTACACCTTC. Residues: CASSYSTANYGYTF.

The V gene is TRBV30, the J gene TRBJ2-1, with 7 bases aligning to TRBD2. V trimming: 7 bases; J trimming: 9 bases; junction bases outside the gene matches: 12. CDR1 is GTSNPN and CDR2 is SVGIG in the germline V gene (reference sequence). The CDR3 sequence is 13 residues long. The CDR3 coding sequence is TGTGCCTCCCTTTGGCGCGGGGGTTCTGAGCAGTTCTTC. Its protein product is CASLWRGGSEQFF.

The chain links TRBV6-6 to TRBJ2-7; 7 bases match TRBD1. Germline V gives CDR1 MNHNY, CDR2 SVGAGI (reference sequence). The CDR3 runs 14 residues. J lost 3 bases, V lost 6 bases, and 8 bases had no gene match. The CDR3 DNA reads as TGTGCCAGCAGGAACGGGGACAGAAACTACGAGCAGTACTTC. Its translation is CASRNGDRNYEQYF.

J is TRBJ1-6 and V is TRBV2; unclear D gene. This CDR3 comprises 16 residues. CDR1 is SNHLY and CDR2 is FYNNEI in the germline V gene. V lost 3 bases, J lost 9 bases, and 18 bases lay in between. As DNA, the CDR3 is TGTGCCAGCAGTGAGGCGGAGGTTCAAGTCGGTTCACCCCTCCACTTT. This translates into CASSEAEVQVGSPLHF.

This chain uses TRBV6-5 with TRBJ2-7; TRBD1 might be the D (6 bases). The CDR3 runs 11 residues. In germline, CDR1 is MNHEY, CDR2 SVGAGI. Deletions cut 9 bases from V and 4 bases from J, with 10 bases between. CDR3 region: CASRDKYEQYV. The CDR3 DNA is TGTGCCAGTCGGGACAAATACGAGCAGTACGTC.

V usage is TRBV25-1 and J usage is TRBJ2-4; TRBD1 aligns across 11 bases. Germline V CDR1 and CDR2: MGHDK, SYGVNS. J gave up 4 bases and V 8 bases, and 13 bases lay outside the gene matches. This CDR3 comprises 17 residues. The chain's CDR3 is CASAQMNRDRGKNIQYF. The CDR3 region has the DNA TGTGCCAGCGCACAGATGAACCGGGACAGGGGGAAAAACATTCAGTACTTC.

This chain links TRBV11-2 with TRBJ1-1; D is possibly TRBD1 (6 bases). CDR3 size: 14 residues. Germline lookup yields CDR1 SGHAT and CDR2 FQNNGV. V was pared by 5 bases and J by 4 bases, with 14 bases between. The CDR3 loop is CASSPPYRVTEAFF. The CDR3, as DNA: TGTGCCAGCAGCCCCCCTTACAGGGTCACTGAAGCTTTCTTT.

This chain joins TRBV7-9 and TRBJ1-2, with TRBD1 matching 8 bases. The germline V gene encodes CDR1 SEHNR and CDR2 FQNEAQ (reference sequence). V lost 0 bases, J lost 5 bases, and 8 bases stayed unmatched. The CDR3 has 16 residues. The DNA of the CDR3 is TGTGCCAGCAGCTTAGCGAGGACAGGGCCCACGTATGGCTACACCTTC. This translates into CASSLARTGPTYGYTF.

A remark on this clone: Different DNA sequences within this sample yield the same CDR3. This chain links TRBV7-8 with TRBJ1-6, with 9 bases fitting TRBD1. With V trimmed by 5 bases and J by 6 bases, 2 bases remained unmatched. This CDR3 spans 14 amino acids. Germline loops: CDR1 SGHVS, CDR2 FQNEAQ. CDR3 bases: TGTGCCAGCAGCCCGGGACAGGGTAATTCACCCCTCCACTTT. Translating gives CASSPGQGNSPLHF.

The chain employs TRBV18 and TRBJ2-7; the match to TRBD1 covers 8 bases. CDR3 length: 14 residues. The J segment lost 4 bases and the V segment lost 6 bases, leaving 8 bases of the junction unmatched. Germline V CDR1 and CDR2: KGHSH, LQKENI. The CDR3: CASSQGQGTYEQYF. The CDR3 coding sequence is TGTGCCAGCTCTCAAGGACAGGGTACGTACGAGCAGTACTTC.

This clone appeared a single time. The rearrangement joins TRBV11-3 to TRBJ2-6; no reliable D call. Per germline, CDR1 SGHNT and CDR2 YENEEA. V was pared by 5 bases and J by 4 bases, with 9 bases between. The CDR3 length is 14 residues. CDR3 bases: TGTGCCAGCAGCCCCCAGGCCGGGGCCAACGTCCTGACTTTC. Amino acid sequence: CASSPQAGANVLTF. The full variable domain, its missing parts supplied by reference TRBV11-3 and TRBJ2-6, is EAGVVQSPRYKIIEKKQPVAFWCNPISGHNTLYWYLQNLGQGPELLIRYENEEAVDDSQLPKDRFSAERLKGVDSTLKIQPAELGDSAVYLCASSPQAGANVLTFGAGSRLTVL.

The chain combines TRBV29-1 with TRBJ2-2, with D possibly being TRBD1 (5 bases). The CDR3 is 13 amino acids. Per the germline V gene, CDR1 is SQVTM and CDR2 is ANQGSEA. V was trimmed by 3 bases and J by 6 bases, leaving 11 bases between them. The CDR3 bases are TGCAGCGTTGACACCAGGGCTCCCGGGGAGCTGTTTTTT. As protein: CSVDTRAPGELFF.

This chain connects TRBV11-2 to TRBJ2-1, with a weak D call TRBD1 (6 bases). The CDR3 is 13 residues long. V was clipped by 5 bases and J by 6 bases, with 11 bases between them. CDR1 SGHAT and CDR2 FQNNGV come from the germline V gene. The CDR3 sequence is CASSHRQVNEQFF. CDR3 bases: TGTGCCAGCAGCCACCGACAGGTCAATGAGCAGTTCTTC.

The CDR3 DNA reads as TGTGCCAGCAGCCCAGTCACCGGGGAGCTGTTTTTT. Protein product: CASSPVTGELFF. This chain connects TRBV4-2 to TRBJ2-2; D gene uncertain. The CDR3 is 12 amino acids. Trimming took off 4 bases at V and 4 bases at J, with 4 bases between the two ends. Germline assignment: CDR1 LGHNA and CDR2 YNFKEQ.

This rearrangement joins TRBV7-8 to TRBJ2-5; D is ambiguous. V was shortened by 1 base and J by 2 bases, with 11 bases between the two germline ends. From germline, CDR1 is SGHVS and CDR2 FQNEAQ. CDR3 length: 15 amino acids. The CDR3 sequence: CASSLVAPPQETQYF. The CDR3 DNA reads TGTGCCAGCAGCTTAGTTGCGCCCCCACAAGAGACCCAGTACTTC.